This T cell receptor beta chain comes out of a study of identical twins. Study-level findings and limits: Twin-shared out-of-frame alpha sequences were enriched for low generation probability.

This clonotype has more than one count but fewer than ten. Antigen specificity is unknown. TCRdb reprocessed the 5' RACE reads with MiXCR, giving one entry per CDR3 protein. This sample yields about 280,000 distinct CDR3 sequences, of which about 8.1% are seen a single time; approximately 2.1% belongs to the top ten. These same records also appear under a second study, on yellow fever vaccine responses in identical twins.

The source is a woman aged 18-30 years in good health. The specimen sequenced was memory (CD45RO+) T cells sorted from blood.

CDR3 sequence: CSAWDSYNEQFF. For the CDR3, the DNA is TGCAGTGCTTGGGACTCCTACAATGAGCAGTTCTTC. The chain is built from TRBV20-1 and TRBJ2-1; no clear D. CDR3 size: 12 residues. V was pared by 5 bases and J by 0 bases, with 5 bases between. CDR1 is DFQATT and CDR2 is SNEGSKA in the germline V gene (reference sequence).